The entry below describes one TCR beta chain. The sample originates from a study of blood T cell repertoires in COVID-19. Overall study: The United States, Italy and Spain provided the acute and convalescent COVID-19 samples. T cells, B-cell-depleted T cells, or PBMCs supplied cDNA or gDNA.

Per the original methods: Estimation of nucleated cell counts was performed using reference gene primer amplification. The assay was immunoSEQ multiplex PCR, and TCRdb's table has in-frame clones only and misses some. V and J calls and clone size come straight from that table; D and trimming were deduced from the DNA. This sample yields 270,000 or so clones, of which around 89% are seen a single time; around 4.4% belongs to the top ten. CDR1 is MNHEY and CDR2 is SVGAGI in the germline V gene. The CDR3 contains 13 residues. V was shortened by 6 bases and J by 4 bases, with 12 bases between the two germline ends.

The rearrangement uses TRBV6-5 and TRBJ1-2; a possible D gene is TRBD1 (6 bases). The origin of this receptor is a man in his forties with acute or convalescent COVID-19. Sequencing was carried out using peripheral blood. The CDR3 reads CASSGRGTYGYTF. DNA for the CDR3: TGTGCCAGCAGCGGAAGGGGGACCTATGGCTACACCTTC.